Below are 13 T cell receptor beta chains sequenced from a single sample in a study of beta chain features in type 1 diabetes. Reverse transcribing all isolated RNA meant expressed TCRB transcripts were sequenced. Clones were sequenced by immunoSEQ multiplex PCR, and TCRdb holds only the in-frame ones, with some missing. The table has under 800,000 clones, roughly a sixth seen once. The sequenced sample was naive CD4+ T cells from blood. The receptor set was obtained from a man aged 18 to 30 in good health.

This clone was detected a few times. This sequence joins TRBV4-1 and TRBJ2-3, with 9 bases matching TRBD2. Germline CDR1 and CDR2: MGHRA and YSYEKL. The CDR3 totals 18 residues. Unmatched junction bases numbered 12, after V lost 3 bases and J lost 2 bases. CDR3 sequence (DNA): TGCGCCAGCAGCCACACATCACGAAAGCGGGGGGTCACAGATACGCAGTATTTT. This codes for CASSHTSRKRGVTDTQYF.

This clone was recorded a few times. The chain employs TRBV21-1 and TRBJ2-3; the D call of TRBD2 is as the table states it, not checked on the DNA. TRBV21-1 is termed a pseudogene. There are 17 residues in the CDR3. CDR3 residues: CASTGLAGPTFTDTQYF. Written as DNA, the CDR3 is TGTGCCAGCACGGGACTAGCGGGACCCACCTTCACAGATACGCAGTATTTT.

This sequence joins TRBV6-6 and TRBJ1-2; D may be TRBD1 (5 bases). Trimming removed 6 bases at V and 4 bases at J, with 15 bases between. This CDR3 region has 14 residues. Germline V CDR1 and CDR2: MNHNY, SVGAGI (reference sequence). The CDR3: CASSPRGSVYGYTF. In nucleotides, the CDR3 is TGTGCCAGCAGCCCGCGGGGGTCGGTCTATGGCTACACCTTC.

The chain has TRBV7-2 and TRBJ2-7, with D hard to call. The CDR3 consists of 13 residues. Trimming cost V 2 bases and J 7 bases, with 12 bases left between them. Germline CDR1 and CDR2: SGHTA and FQGNSA. CDR3 DNA: TGTGCCAGCAGCTTACTACTGGGGTGGGAGCAGTACTTC. Its protein product is CASSLLLGWEQYF.

V and J are TRBV10-3 and TRBJ2-1; D is unresolved. V lost 6 bases to trimming and J lost 7 bases, with 10 bases between them. Germline V gives CDR1 ENHRY, CDR2 SYGVKD. This CDR3 contains 12 residues. CDR3 nucleotide sequence: TGTGCCATCAGGGAGCTGGGGAATGAGCAGTTCTTC. This translates into CAIRELGNEQFF.

This clone appeared a few times. V gene TRBV4-2 combines with J gene TRBJ2-7; possibly TRBD2 for D (5 bases). V was cut by 0 bases and J by 6 bases, with 9 bases left in between. The CDR3 contains 13 residues. In germline, CDR1 is LGHNA, CDR2 YNFKEQ. The CDR3 coding sequence is TGTGCCAGCAGCCAAGATAGGGAGACCGAGCAGTACTTC. Its protein is CASSQDRETEQYF.

This sequence joins TRBV5-6 and TRBJ1-5; unclear D gene. V shed 3 bases and J shed 0 bases, with 16 bases lying between them. There are 17 residues in the CDR3. CDR1 SGHDT and CDR2 YYEEEE come from the germline V gene. The CDR3 loop reads CASSSPREIYSNQPQHF. DNA for the CDR3: TGTGCCAGCAGCTCCCCACGTGAAATCTATAGCAATCAGCCCCAGCATTTT. Together with reference TRBV5-6 and TRBJ1-5, the CDR3 gives the full variable domain: DAGVTQSPTHLIKTRGQQVTLRCSPKSGHDTVSWYQQALGQGPQFIFQYYEEEERQRGNFPDRFSGHQFPNYSSELNVNALLLGDSALYLCASSSPREIYSNQPQHFGDGTRLSIL.

The rearrangement joins TRBV4-3 to TRBJ1-2; TRBD1 matches 7 bases. Per the germline V gene, CDR1 is LGHNA and CDR2 is YSLEER. With 0 bases clipped from V and 8 bases from J, the junction kept 6 bases outside the gene matches. This CDR3 has 14 amino acids. CDR3 sequence (DNA): TGCGCCAGCAGCCAAGAAACAGGGGCGGGGGGCTACACCTTC. This gives the protein CASSQETGAGGYTF.

The V gene is TRBV5-1, the J gene TRBJ2-1; 10 nucleotides line up with TRBD2. Germline-derived CDR1 and CDR2 are SGHRS and YFSETQ. The CDR3 is 16 amino acids. V lost 6 bases to trimming and J lost 3 bases; unmatched junction nucleotides: 9. CDR3: CASNRIAGGDYNEQFF. The CDR3 DNA sequence: TGCGCCAGCAACCGTATAGCGGGGGGAGACTACAATGAGCAGTTCTTC.

DNA for the CDR3: TGTGCCAGCAGCGGGGACAGGGGTCGGACTGAAGCTTTCTTT. It is translated as CASSGDRGRTEAFF. This rearrangement joins TRBV5-6 to TRBJ1-1; 10 nucleotides align to TRBD1. This CDR3 spans 14 amino acids. J gave up 5 bases and V 4 bases, and 5 bases lay outside the gene matches. Germline CDR1 reads SGHDT; CDR2 reads YYEEEE.

The chain couples TRBV6-5 to TRBJ2-7, with 12 bases that match TRBD2. The germline CDR1 and CDR2 sequences are MNHEY and SVGAGI. The V segment lost 6 bases and the J segment 3 bases; nucleotides outside the gene matches: 6. The CDR3 contains 15 residues. CDR3 amino acids: CASRPRGLAGYEQYF. The CDR3 region has the DNA TGTGCCAGCAGGCCTAGGGGACTAGCGGGCTACGAGCAGTACTTC.

The chain uses TRBV29-1 and TRBJ2-3; TRBD2 aligns across 8 bases. CDR1 is SQVTM, CDR2 ANQGSEA, per germline. This CDR3 contains 14 residues. The V segment lost 7 bases and the J segment 3 bases; nucleotides outside the gene matches: 9. CDR3 nucleotides: TGCAGCGCTCCAACTAGCGGACTTACAGATACGCAGTATTTT. Amino acids: CSAPTSGLTDTQYF.

The chain is built from TRBV4-2 and TRBJ2-7; tentatively, D is TRBD1 (6 bases). The CDR3 is 14 residues long. Looked up from germline, CDR1 is LGHNA and CDR2 is YNFKEQ. V was cut by 0 bases and J by 6 bases, with 12 bases left in between. CDR3 coding DNA: TGTGCCAGCAGCCAAGATTACAGGGTGGGCGAGCAGTACTTC. As protein: CASSQDYRVGEQYF.